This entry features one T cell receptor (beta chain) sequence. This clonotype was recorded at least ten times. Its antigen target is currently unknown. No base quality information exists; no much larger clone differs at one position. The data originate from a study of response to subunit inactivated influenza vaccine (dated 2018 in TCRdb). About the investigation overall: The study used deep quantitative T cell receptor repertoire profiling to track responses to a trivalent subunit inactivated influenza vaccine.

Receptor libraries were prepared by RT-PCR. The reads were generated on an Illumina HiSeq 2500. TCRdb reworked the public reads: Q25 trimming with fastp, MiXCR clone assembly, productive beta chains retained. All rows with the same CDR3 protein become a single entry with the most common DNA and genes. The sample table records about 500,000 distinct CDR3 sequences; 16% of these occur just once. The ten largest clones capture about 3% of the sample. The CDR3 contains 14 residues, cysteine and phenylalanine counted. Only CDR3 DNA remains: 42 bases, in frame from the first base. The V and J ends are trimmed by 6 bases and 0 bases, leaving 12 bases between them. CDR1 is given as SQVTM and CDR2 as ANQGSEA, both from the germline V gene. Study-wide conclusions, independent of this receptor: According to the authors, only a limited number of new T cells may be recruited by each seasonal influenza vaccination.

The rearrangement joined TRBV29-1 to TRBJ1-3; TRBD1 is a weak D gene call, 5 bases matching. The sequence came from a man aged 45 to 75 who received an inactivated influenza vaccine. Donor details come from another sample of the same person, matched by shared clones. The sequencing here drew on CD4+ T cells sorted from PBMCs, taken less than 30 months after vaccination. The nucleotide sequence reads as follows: TGCAGCGTCTCGGGACCGAGCTCTGGAAACACCATATATTTT. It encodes CSVSGPSSGNTIYF.